These 4 T cell receptor beta chains originate from one sample sequenced in a study of T cells in Graves' hyperthyroidism and ophthalmopathy. Amplification of TCR beta CDR3 regions was performed using RNA transcripts as template. A first-round RT-PCR of the TCR CDR3 used the HTBI primer set. MiXCR, applied by TCRdb to the multiplex PCR reads, yields one record per CDR3 protein. In the table there are about 580,000 distinct CDR3 sequences, about 43% of which are singletons. Sequenced material: peripheral blood or thyroid tissue (not recorded which). The source is a woman aged 18 to 35 with Graves' hyperthyroidism.

This clonotype was observed at least ten times. The chain employs TRBV19 and TRBJ1-5; a possible D gene is TRBD1 (5 bases). The V gene lost 4 bases and the J gene lost 0 bases, with 10 bases spanning the gap. The CDR3 totals 15 residues. The germline V gene has CDR1 LNHDA and CDR2 SQIVND (reference sequence). CDR3 loop: CASSTGTLSNQPQHF. For the CDR3, the DNA is TGTGCCAGTAGTACGGGGACCCTTAGCAATCAGCCCCAGCATTTT.

This clonotype was recorded at least ten times. The V gene is TRBV6-5, the J gene TRBJ1-2; D perhaps matches TRBD1 (5 bases). The length of the CDR3 is 14 residues. Germline CDR1 is MNHEY and CDR2 is SVGAGI. V was cut by 5 bases and J by 3 bases, with 13 bases left in between. The CDR3 DNA follows: TGTGCCAGCAGTCCCCAATGGGGGGACTATGGCTACACCTTC. As protein: CASSPQWGDYGYTF.

About this clonotype: One end of the junction is discordant with germline, which a read error may explain. V gene TRBV10-1 combines with J gene TRBJ2-1; unclear D gene. The end of the DNA aligns better with TRBJ2-7, so the J call may be wrong. Looked up from germline, CDR1 is WNHNN and CDR2 is SYGVQD (reference sequence). The CDR3 loop spans 15 amino acids. In DNA form, the CDR3 reads TGTGCCAGCAGTTACAATGCACCTTCCTACAATGAGCAGTACTTC. Encoded protein: CASSYNAPSYNEQYF.

V is TRBV10-3 and J is TRBJ1-6; the D gene is possibly TRBD1 (5 bases). This CDR3 spans 15 amino acids. The V gene lost 5 bases and the J gene lost 9 bases, with 17 bases spanning the gap. The germline gives CDR1 ENHRY, CDR2 SYGVKD. CDR3 coding DNA: TGTGCCATCAGTTATACAAGGGGTATTGGTTCACCCCTCCACTTT. Translated: CAISYTRGIGSPLHF.